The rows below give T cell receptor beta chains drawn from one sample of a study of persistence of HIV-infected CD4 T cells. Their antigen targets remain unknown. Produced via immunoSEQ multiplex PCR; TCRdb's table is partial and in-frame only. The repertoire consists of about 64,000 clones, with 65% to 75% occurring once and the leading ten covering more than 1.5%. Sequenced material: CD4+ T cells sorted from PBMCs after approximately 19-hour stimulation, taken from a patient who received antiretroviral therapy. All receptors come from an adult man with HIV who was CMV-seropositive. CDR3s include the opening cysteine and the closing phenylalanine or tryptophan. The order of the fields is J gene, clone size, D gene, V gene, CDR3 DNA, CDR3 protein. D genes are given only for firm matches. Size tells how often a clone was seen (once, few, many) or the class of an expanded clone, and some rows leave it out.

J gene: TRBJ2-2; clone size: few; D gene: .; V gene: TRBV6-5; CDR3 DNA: TGTGCCAGCAGAACGACAGGGAACACCGGGGAGCTGTTTTTT; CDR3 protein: CASRTTGNTGELFF
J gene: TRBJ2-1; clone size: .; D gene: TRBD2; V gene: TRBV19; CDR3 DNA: TGTGCCAGTAGTATAGGGCTAGCGGGGTCCCTATGGGATGAGCAGTTCTTC; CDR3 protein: CASSIGLAGSLWDEQFF
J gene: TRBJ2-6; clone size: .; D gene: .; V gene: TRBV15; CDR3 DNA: TGTGCCACCAGCAGAGATTATTTGAGTGGTGGGGCCAACGTCCTGACTTTC; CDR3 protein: CATSRDYLSGGANVLTF
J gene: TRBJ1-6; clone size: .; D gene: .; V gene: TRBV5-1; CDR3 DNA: TGCGCCAGCAGCTTGGACCTACTCGGGTCACCCCTCCACTTT; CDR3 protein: CASSLDLLGSPLHF
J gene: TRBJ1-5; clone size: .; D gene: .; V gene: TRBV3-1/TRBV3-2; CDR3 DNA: TGTGCCAGCAGCCTAGGGAGCCCCATCGACAATCAGCCCCAGCATTTT; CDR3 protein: CASSLGSPIDNQPQHF
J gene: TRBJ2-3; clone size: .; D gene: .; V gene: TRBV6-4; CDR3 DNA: TGTGCCAGCAGTGACTCCCCTCCGGCAGCGCAGTATTTT; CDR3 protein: CASSDSPPAAQYF
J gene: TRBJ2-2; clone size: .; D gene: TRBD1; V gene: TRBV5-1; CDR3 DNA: TGCGCCAGCAGCCCGGGACAGGCGGGCACCGGGGAGCTGTTTTTT; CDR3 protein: CASSPGQAGTGELFF
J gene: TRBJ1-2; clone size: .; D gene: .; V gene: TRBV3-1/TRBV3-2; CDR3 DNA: TGTGCCAGCAGCCAGGGGGTAGATGGCTACACCTTC; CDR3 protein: CASSQGVDGYTF
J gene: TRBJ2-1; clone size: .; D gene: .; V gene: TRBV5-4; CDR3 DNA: TGTGCCAGCAGCTTGATCGGAAATGAGCAGTTCTTC; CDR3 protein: CASSLIGNEQFF
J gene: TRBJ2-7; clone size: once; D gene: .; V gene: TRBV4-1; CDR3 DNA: TGCGCCAGCAGCGGTCCGGGACGCCTCTCCTACGAGCAGTACTTC; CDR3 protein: CASSGPGRLSYEQYF
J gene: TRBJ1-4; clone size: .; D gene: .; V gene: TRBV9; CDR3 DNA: TGTGCCAGCAGCGTAGCTACGGGGCGAAGCGAAAAACTGTTTTTT; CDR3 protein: CASSVATGRSEKLFF
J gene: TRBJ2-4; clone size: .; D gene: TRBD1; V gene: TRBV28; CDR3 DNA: TGTGCCAGCAGTCCCACAGGGGCAAAAAACATTCAGTACTTC; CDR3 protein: CASSPTGAKNIQYF
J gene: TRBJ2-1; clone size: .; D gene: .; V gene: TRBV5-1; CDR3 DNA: TGCGCCAGCAGCCTGGGGGGAGGTGGGGACAATGAGCAGTTCTTC; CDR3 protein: CASSLGGGGDNEQFF
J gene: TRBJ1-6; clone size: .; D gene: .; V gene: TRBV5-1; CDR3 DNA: TGCGCCAGCAGCTTTGGAGGGGGGGTTATGAATTCACCCCTCCACTTT; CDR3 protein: CASSFGGGVMNSPLHF
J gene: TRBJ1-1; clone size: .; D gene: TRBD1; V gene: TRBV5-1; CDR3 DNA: TGCGCCAGCAGCTTGGCACAGGGGCCCTTTGAAGCTTTCTTT; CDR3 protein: CASSLAQGPFEAFF
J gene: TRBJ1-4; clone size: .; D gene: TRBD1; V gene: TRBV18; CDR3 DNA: TGTGCCAGCTCAGGGGGACAGGAGAATGAAAAACTGTTTTTT; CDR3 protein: CASSGGQENEKLFF
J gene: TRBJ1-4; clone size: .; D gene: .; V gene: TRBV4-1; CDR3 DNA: TGCGCCAGCAGCCCCCCGTCGGGGGCAGTTAATGAAAAACTGTTTTTT; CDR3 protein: CASSPPSGAVNEKLFF
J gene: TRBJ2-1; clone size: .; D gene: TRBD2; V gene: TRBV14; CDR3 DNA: TGTGCCAGCAGCCAATTCCGGGGGGATGTCGGCAATGAGCAGTTCTTC; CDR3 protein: CASSQFRGDVGNEQFF
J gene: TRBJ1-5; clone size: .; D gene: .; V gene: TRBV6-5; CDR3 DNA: TGTGCCAGCAGTTCCCGGGCTAGCAATCAGCCCCAGCATTTT; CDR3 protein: CASSSRASNQPQHF
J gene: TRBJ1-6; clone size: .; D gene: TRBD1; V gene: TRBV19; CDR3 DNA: TGTGCCAGTAGTACAGGGACAGTTAATTCACCCCTCCACTTT; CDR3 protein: CASSTGTVNSPLHF
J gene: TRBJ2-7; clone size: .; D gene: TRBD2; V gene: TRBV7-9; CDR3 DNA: TGTGCCAGCAGCTTATCAGCGGGGAGCAACGAGCAGTACTTC; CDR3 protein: CASSLSAGSNEQYF
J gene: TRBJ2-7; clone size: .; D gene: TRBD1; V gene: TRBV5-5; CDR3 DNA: TGTGCCAGCAGCCGGGTGGGGACAGGGGGCTACGAGCAGTACTTC; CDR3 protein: CASSRVGTGGYEQYF
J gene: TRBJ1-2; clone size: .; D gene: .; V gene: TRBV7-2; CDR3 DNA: TGTGCCAGCAGCCCGGGACTAGGGAATAACTATGGCTACACCTTC; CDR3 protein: CASSPGLGNNYGYTF
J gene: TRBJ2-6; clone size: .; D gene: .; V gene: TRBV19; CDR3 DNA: TGTGCCAGTAGTATTCATCAAGGGGCCACCTCTGGGGCCAACGTCCTGACTTTC; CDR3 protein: CASSIHQGATSGANVLTF
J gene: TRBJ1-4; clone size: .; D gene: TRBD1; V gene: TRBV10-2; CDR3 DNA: TGCGCCAGCCAACTGGACAGGGGCGAAAAACTGTTTTTT; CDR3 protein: CASQLDRGEKLFF
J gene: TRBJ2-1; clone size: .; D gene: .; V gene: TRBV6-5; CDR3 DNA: TGTGCCAGCAGGATTCTTTCAGGGAATGAGCAGTTCTTC; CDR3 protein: CASRILSGNEQFF
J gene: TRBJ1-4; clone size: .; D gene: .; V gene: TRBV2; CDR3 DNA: TGTGCCAGCAGTAGAAGGGACATTAATGAAAAACTGTTTTTT; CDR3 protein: CASSRRDINEKLFF
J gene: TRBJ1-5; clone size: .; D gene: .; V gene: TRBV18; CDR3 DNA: TGTGCCAGCTCACCTGACAGGAATCAGCCCCAGCATTTT; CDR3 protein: CASSPDRNQPQHF
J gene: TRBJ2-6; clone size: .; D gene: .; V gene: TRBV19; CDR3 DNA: TGTGCCAGTAGTATCGGAGGAACCGGGGCCAACGTCCTGACTTTC; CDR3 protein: CASSIGGTGANVLTF
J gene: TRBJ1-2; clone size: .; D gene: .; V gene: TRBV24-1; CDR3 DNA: TGTGCCACCAGTGATTTCGGCACCAACTATGGCTACACCTTC; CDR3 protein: CATSDFGTNYGYTF
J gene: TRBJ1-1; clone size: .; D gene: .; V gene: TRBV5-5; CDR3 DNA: TGTGCCAGCAGCTTGGATCTCAGGGGAGGAGAAGCTTTCTTT; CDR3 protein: CASSLDLRGGEAFF
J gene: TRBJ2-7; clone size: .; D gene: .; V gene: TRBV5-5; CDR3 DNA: TGTGCCAGCAGCTTGGCCGGGGTACGGGAGCAGTACTTC; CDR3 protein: CASSLAGVREQYF
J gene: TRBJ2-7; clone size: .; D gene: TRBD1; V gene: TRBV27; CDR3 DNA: TGTGCCAGCAGTACCCGGGACAGGGGGACCTACGAGCAGTACTTC; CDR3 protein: CASSTRDRGTYEQYF
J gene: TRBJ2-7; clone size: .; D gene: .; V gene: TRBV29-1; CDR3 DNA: TGCAGCGTTGAAGCGTTTAAGGGCGAGCAGTACTTC; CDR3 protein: CSVEAFKGEQYF
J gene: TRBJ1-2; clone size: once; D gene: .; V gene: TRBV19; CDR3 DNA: TGTGCCAGTAGTTTCGGGGGGGACTATGGCTACACCTTC; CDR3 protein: CASSFGGDYGYTF
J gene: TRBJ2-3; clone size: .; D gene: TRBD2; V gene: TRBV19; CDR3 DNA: TGTGCCAGTAGATCGGGGGGTTCGGTCTCGGGCACAGATACGCAGTATTTT; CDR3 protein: CASRSGGSVSGTDTQYF
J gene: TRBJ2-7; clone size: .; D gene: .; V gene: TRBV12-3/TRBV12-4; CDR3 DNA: TGTGCCAGCAGGATCAAGAACGAGCAGTACTTC; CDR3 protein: CASRIKNEQYF
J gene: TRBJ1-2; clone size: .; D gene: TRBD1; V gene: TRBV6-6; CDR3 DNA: TGTGCCAGCAGCCAGGGGGCGCGGAGCTATGGCTACACCTTC; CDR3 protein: CASSQGARSYGYTF
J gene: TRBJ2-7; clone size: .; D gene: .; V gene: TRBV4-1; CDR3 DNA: TGCGCCAGCAGCCAGGGTTTACAGACAACCTACGAGCAGTACTTC; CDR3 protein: CASSQGLQTTYEQYF
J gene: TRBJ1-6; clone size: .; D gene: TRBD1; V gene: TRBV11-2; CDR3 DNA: TGTGCCAGCAGTCCTACCGGGACAGGCCACACGGCTTCACCCCTCCACTTT; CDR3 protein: CASSPTGTGHTASPLHF
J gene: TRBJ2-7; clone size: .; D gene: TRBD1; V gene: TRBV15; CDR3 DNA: TGTGCCACCAGCAGAGGACAGGGGGTCTCCTACGAGCAGTACTTC; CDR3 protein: CATSRGQGVSYEQYF
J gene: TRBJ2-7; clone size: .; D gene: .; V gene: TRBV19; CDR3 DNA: TGTGCCAGTAGTATAAACCGGGGGCGAAACGAGCAGTACTTC; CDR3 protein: CASSINRGRNEQYF
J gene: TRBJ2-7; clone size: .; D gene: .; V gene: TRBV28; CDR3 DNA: TGTGCCAGCAAGGTGCAGGGCACGGTTGGCTACGAGCAGTACTTC; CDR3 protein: CASKVQGTVGYEQYF
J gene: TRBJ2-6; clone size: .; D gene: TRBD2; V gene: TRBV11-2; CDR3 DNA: TGTGCCAGCAGCACCATGGCGGGGGGGCCTTCTGGGGCCAACGTCCTGACTTTC; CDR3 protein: CASSTMAGGPSGANVLTF
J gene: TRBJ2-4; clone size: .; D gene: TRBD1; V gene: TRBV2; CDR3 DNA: TGTGCCAGCTCCCGGACAGGGTTCGACATTCAGTACTTC; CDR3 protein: CASSRTGFDIQYF
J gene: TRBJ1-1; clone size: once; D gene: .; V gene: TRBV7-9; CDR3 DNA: TGTGCCAGCAGCTTGACAGTGAACACTGAAGCTTTCTTT; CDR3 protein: CASSLTVNTEAFF
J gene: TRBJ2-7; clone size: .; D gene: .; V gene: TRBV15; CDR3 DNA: TGTGCCACCAGCAGAGTGGGAGGGGGGAAGAACGAGCAGTACTTC; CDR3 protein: CATSRVGGGKNEQYF
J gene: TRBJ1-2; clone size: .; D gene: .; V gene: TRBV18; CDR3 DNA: TGTGCCAGCTCACCACCGGAAGAGACCAATAACTATGGCTACACCTTC; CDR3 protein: CASSPPEETNNYGYTF
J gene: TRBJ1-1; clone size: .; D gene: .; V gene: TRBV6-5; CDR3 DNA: TGTGCCAGCCGTCCCCTCGCGCGTTTGGAAGCTTTCTTT; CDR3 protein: CASRPLARLEAFF
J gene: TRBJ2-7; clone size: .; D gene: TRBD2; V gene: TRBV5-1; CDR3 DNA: TGCGCCAGCAGCTTGGAACTAGCGGGAGCCTACGAGCAGTACTTC; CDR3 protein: CASSLELAGAYEQYF
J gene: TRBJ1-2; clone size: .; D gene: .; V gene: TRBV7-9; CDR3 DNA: TGTGCCAGCAGCTTAGGGGATAACTATGGCTACACCTTC; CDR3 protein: CASSLGDNYGYTF
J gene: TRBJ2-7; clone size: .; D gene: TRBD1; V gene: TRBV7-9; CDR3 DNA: TGTGCCAGCAGCCCGGGTGTTGGACAGGGATCCTACGAGCAGTACTTC; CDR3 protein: CASSPGVGQGSYEQYF
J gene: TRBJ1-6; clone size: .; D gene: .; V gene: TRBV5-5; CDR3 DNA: TGTGCCAGCAGCACCACACCGAGCTCCTATAATTCACCCCTCCACTTT; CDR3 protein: CASSTTPSSYNSPLHF
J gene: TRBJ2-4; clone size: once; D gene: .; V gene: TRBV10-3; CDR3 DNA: TGTGCCATCAGTGTGGGGGGAGACAAAAACATTCAGTACTTC; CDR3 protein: CAISVGGDKNIQYF
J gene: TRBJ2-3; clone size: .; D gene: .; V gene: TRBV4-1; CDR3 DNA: TGCGCCAGCAGCCAAATGGGCACAGATACGCAGTATTTT; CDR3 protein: CASSQMGTDTQYF